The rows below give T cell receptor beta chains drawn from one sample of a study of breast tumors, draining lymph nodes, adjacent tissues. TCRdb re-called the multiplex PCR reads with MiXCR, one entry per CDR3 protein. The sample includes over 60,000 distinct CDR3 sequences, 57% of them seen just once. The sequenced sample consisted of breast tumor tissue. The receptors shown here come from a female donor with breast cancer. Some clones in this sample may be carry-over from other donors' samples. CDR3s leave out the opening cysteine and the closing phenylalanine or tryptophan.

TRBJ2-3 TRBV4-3 ASSQGSEDTQY
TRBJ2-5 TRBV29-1 SVGLAGPETQY
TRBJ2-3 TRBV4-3 ASSPGVLAGVDPTDTQY
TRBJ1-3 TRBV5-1 ASSTTGTMSSGNTIY
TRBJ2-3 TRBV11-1 ASSFGGTTDTQY
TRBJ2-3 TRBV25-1 ASSVAGVDPTDTQY
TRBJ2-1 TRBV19 ASSIVGRGSNNEQF
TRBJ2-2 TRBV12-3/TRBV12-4 ASSASGGGNTGELF
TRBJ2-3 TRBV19 ASSIQGGKDTQY
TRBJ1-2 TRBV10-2 ASSGTTDRNYGYT
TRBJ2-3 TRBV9 ASSGGSPPDTQY
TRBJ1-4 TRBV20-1 SARIPTNEKLF
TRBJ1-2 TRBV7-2 ASSIGRGYGYT
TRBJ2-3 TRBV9 ASSVDLARGSTATQY
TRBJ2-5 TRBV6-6 ASTRQGSYQETQY
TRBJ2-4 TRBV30 ALRSGSIENVQY
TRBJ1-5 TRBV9 ASSVGPDEGPQH
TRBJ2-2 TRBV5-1 ASSFFNTGELF
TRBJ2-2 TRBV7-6 ASSLWRNTGELF
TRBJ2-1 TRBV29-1 SVVRGGGGGSSYNEQF
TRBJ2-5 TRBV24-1 ATSGREGRETQY
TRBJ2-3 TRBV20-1 SAADPGGTDTQY
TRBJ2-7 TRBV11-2 ASSSSHGERGYEQY
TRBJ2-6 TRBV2 ASRETSGANVLT
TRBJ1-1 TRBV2 ASSRGENTGAF
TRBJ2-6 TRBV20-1 SARRGSDSGANVLT
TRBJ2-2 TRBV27 ASSFWQGAPAGELF
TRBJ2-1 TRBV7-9 ASSLGRGKDEQF
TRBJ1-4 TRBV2 ASSEEQGTNEKLF
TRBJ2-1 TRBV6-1 ASRGLAALSKGQF